These 21 T cell receptor beta chains were sequenced from one sample in a study of cytomegalovirus exposure and HLA in healthy donors. The PCR used 60 Vbeta and 13 Jbeta primers. Profiled with immunoSEQ multiplex PCR; TCRdb holds only in-frame clones, not every one. The sample lists under 200,000 clones, 80% seen once, with 1% in the top ten. Sequencing was done on a sample of PBMCs. These receptors all stem from a woman aged 45-60 years in good health and CMV-seropositive.

This chain uses TRBV7-6 with TRBJ2-3; D unresolved. Germline V gene data show CDR1 as SGHVS and CDR2 as FNYEAQ. Trimming shortened V by 5 bases and J by 1 base, and 13 bases separated the two germline ends. The CDR3 runs 15 residues. The CDR3 is CASSQRSARTDTQYF. The CDR3 region has the DNA TGTGCCAGCAGCCAACGGAGCGCACGCACAGATACGCAGTATTTT.

This chain links TRBV19 with TRBJ1-1, with 7 positions matching TRBD1. CDR1 and CDR2 (germline): LNHDA, SQIVND (reference sequence). The CDR3 sequence is 13 residues long. V lost 6 bases, J lost 4 bases, and 5 bases stayed unmatched. In DNA, the CDR3 is TGTGCCAGTAGCCCGACAGGGTTCACTGAAGCTTTCTTT. It is translated as CASSPTGFTEAFF.

The rearrangement joins TRBV10-3 to TRBJ2-7; 9 bases are a match to TRBD1. CDR1 and CDR2 (germline): ENHRY, SYGVKD. Trimming removed 0 bases from V and 4 bases from J; junction bases left unmatched: 13. The CDR3 consists of 18 residues. This CDR3 reads CAISESRDRARRGYEQYF. As DNA, the CDR3 is TGTGCCATCAGTGAGTCGCGGGACAGGGCCCGTAGAGGGTACGAGCAGTACTTC.

The chain joins TRBV4-3 to TRBJ2-3; D remains ambiguous. The CDR3 has 18 residues. The V gene lost 1 base and the J gene lost 0 bases, with 17 bases spanning the gap. CDR1 LGHNA and CDR2 YSLEER come from the germline V gene. Written as DNA, the CDR3 is TGCGCCAGCAGCCAAGCCTTTTCGACAAGCTATAGCACAGATACGCAGTATTTT. Its protein is CASSQAFSTSYSTDTQYF.

This chain uses TRBV28 with TRBJ2-1; 8 bases align to TRBD2. Losses at the gene ends were 3 bases for V and 0 bases for J; bases not matched to a gene: 7. This CDR3 is 17 amino acids long. Germline loops: CDR1 MDHEN, CDR2 SYDVKM. CDR3 coding DNA: TGTGCCAGCAGTTTCCGCAGGCGGGGGGTCTCCTACAATGAGCAGTTCTTC. Encoded protein: CASSFRRRGVSYNEQFF.

The chain combines TRBV13 with TRBJ2-7; TRBD2 agrees at 7 bases. V gave up 1 base and J gave up 7 bases; unmatched junction bases: 4. CDR1 is PRHDT and CDR2 is FYEKMQ in the germline V gene (reference sequence). The CDR3 extends over 13 amino acids. The CDR3 is CASSLAGGPEQYF. DNA for the CDR3: TGTGCCAGCAGCTTAGCGGGAGGCCCTGAGCAGTACTTC.

The chain is built from TRBV19 and TRBJ1-2, with TRBD1 matching over 8 bases. Germline CDR1 is LNHDA and CDR2 is SQIVND (reference sequence). The junction had 18 bases not matched to a gene; V was cut back by 5 bases and J by 7 bases. The CDR3 is 17 residues long. As DNA, the CDR3 is TGTGCCAGTAGTGCCCCTAGCCCGAACAGGGGGTTTGGTGGCTACACCTTC. Its translation: CASSAPSPNRGFGGYTF. Supplemented by reference TRBV19 and TRBJ1-2, the full variable domain reads DGGITQSPKYLFRKEGQNVTLSCEQNLNHDAMYWYRQDPGQGLRLIYYSQIVNDFQKGDIAEGYSVSREKKESFPLTVTSAQKNPTAFYLCASSAPSPNRGFGGYTFGSGTRLTVV.

The V gene is TRBV28, the J gene TRBJ2-1; D ambiguous. Germline values: CDR1 MDHEN, CDR2 SYDVKM. Between the trimmed V and J ends, which lost 7 bases and 4 bases, there was a span of 11 bases. CDR3 length equals 13 residues. In nucleotides, the CDR3 is TGTGCCAGCATAGGTAGCATTTACAATGAGCAGTTCTTC. It codes for CASIGSIYNEQFF.

The rearrangement joins TRBV27 to TRBJ2-3, with D maybe TRBD2 (7 bases). The CDR3 is made up of 16 amino acids. Trimming shortened V by 1 base and J by 7 bases, and 18 bases separated the two germline ends. Germline V lookup: CDR1 MNHEY, CDR2 SMNVEV (reference sequence). The CDR3 protein is CASSLFSGGGQNTQYF. The CDR3 coding sequence is TGTGCCAGCAGTTTATTCTCTGGCGGGGGCCAAAATACGCAGTATTTT.

V and J are TRBV28 and TRBJ2-4; maybe TRBD2 (7 bases). V lost 2 bases and J lost 12, with 23 bases in between. The CDR3 extends over 16 amino acids. Germline V gene data show CDR1 as MDHEN and CDR2 as SYDVKM. CDR3: CASSLPGGGGAGGQYF. CDR3 coding DNA: TGTGCCAGCAGTTTACCCGGAGGCGGGGGCGCCGGGGGTCAGTACTTC.

The chain links TRBV27 to TRBJ2-7; possibly TRBD1 for D (7 bases). The V gene lost 3 bases and the J gene lost 2 bases, with 23 bases spanning the gap. The CDR3 has 18 residues. Germline CDR1 reads MNHEY; CDR2 reads SMNVEV (reference sequence). Here the CDR3 reads CASSFSPRRRGHPYEQYF. In DNA form, the CDR3 reads TGTGCCAGCAGTTTTTCTCCTAGGAGGAGGGGGCACCCCTACGAGCAGTACTTC.

This clone appeared once. The chain combines TRBV30 with TRBJ2-5; D is uncertain. This CDR3 spans 12 amino acids. V was shortened by 1 base and J by 1 base, with 4 bases between the two germline ends. Germline-derived CDR1 and CDR2 are GTSNPN and SVGIG (reference sequence). The CDR3 DNA sequence: TGTGCCTGGAGTGCAGGCCAAGAGACCCAGTACTTC. The encoded protein is CAWSAGQETQYF.

The chain joins TRBV5-4 to TRBJ1-3, with 10 nucleotides matching TRBD1. J gave up 3 bases and V 4 bases, and 4 bases lay outside the gene matches. This CDR3 contains 15 residues. CDR1 and CDR2 (germline): SGHNT, YYREEE (reference sequence). The CDR3 is CASSNRDRGGNTIYF. Written as DNA, the CDR3 is TGTGCCAGCAGCAATCGGGACAGGGGTGGAAACACCATATATTTT.

The rearrangement links TRBV6-5 to TRBJ2-5; D unclear. CDR3 size: 12 residues. Germline V gives CDR1 MNHEY, CDR2 SVGAGI. V lost 8 bases and J 0 bases, leaving 7 bases between the germline ends. CDR3 in amino acids: CASAMNQETQYF. CDR3 DNA sequence: TGTGCCAGCGCGATGAACCAAGAGACCCAGTACTTC.

The chain is built from TRBV11-2 and TRBJ1-2; the D gene is possibly TRBD1 (5 bases). Trimming removed 0 bases from V and 13 bases from J, with 12 bases in between. Germline loops: CDR1 SGHAT, CDR2 FQNNGV. The CDR3 has 12 residues. CDR3 nucleotide sequence: TGTGCCAGCAGCTTAGACAGGGCCTTACCCACCTTC. Translating gives CASSLDRALPTF.

V usage is TRBV7-2 and J usage is TRBJ1-6, with D maybe TRBD1 (6 bases). Trimming took 5 bases from V and 2 from J, leaving 13 bases between them. This CDR3 is 16 amino acids long. CDR1 and CDR2 from the germline V gene are SGHTA and FQGNSA. The CDR3 DNA reads TGTGCCAGCAGCCTTACAGGGTCCCCCTATAATTCACCCCTCCACTTT. Translating it yields CASSLTGSPYNSPLHF.

This chain joins TRBV5-4 and TRBJ2-5; D may be TRBD1 (7 bases). V lost 0 bases, J lost 2 bases, and 14 bases lay in between. Germline CDR1 SGHNT, CDR2 YYREEE (reference sequence). This CDR3 spans 16 amino acids. The CDR3 sequence is CASSLGTSGGQETQYF. The CDR3 bases are TGTGCCAGCAGCTTGGGGACTTCAGGGGGGCAAGAGACCCAGTACTTC.

V and J are TRBV30 and TRBJ1-2, with TRBD1 as a possible D gene (6 bases). The CDR3 is 15 residues long. Germline CDR1 reads GTSNPN; CDR2 reads SVGIG (reference sequence). Trimming pared 4 bases from V and 0 bases from J, leaving 15 bases between. CDR3 protein: CAWTGTGKANYGYTF. In DNA, the CDR3 is TGTGCCTGGACGGGAACAGGGAAAGCTAACTATGGCTACACCTTC.

The V gene is TRBV9, the J gene TRBJ2-5, with TRBD1 as a possible D gene (6 bases). The J call could be wrong; TRBJ2-7 is a better fit for the DNA end. This CDR3 has 15 amino acids. Germline-derived CDR1 and CDR2 are SGDLS and YYNGEE. The CDR3: CASSPQGIGSYEQYF. In DNA form, the CDR3 reads TGTGCCAGCAGCCCTCAGGGGATAGGCTCCTACGAGCAGTACTTC.

V gene TRBV6-4 combines with J gene TRBJ2-3; D is unclear. The ends were cut back, 6 bases at V and 4 bases at J, with 11 bases in the middle. The CDR3 has 13 amino acids. Germline V gives CDR1 MRHNA, CDR2 SNTAGT. Here the CDR3 DNA reads TGTGCCAGCAGCTCCAAAGAGTCAGATACGCAGTATTTT. Its translation is CASSSKESDTQYF.

V and J are TRBV28 and TRBJ1-3, with 8 nucleotides matching TRBD1. CDR1 is MDHEN, CDR2 SYDVKM, per germline. This CDR3 region has 15 residues. V dropped 5 bases and J dropped 2; count of bases not matched to a gene: 5. CDR3 region: CASSRQGSAGNTIYF. CDR3 sequence (DNA): TGTGCCAGCAGTCGACAGGGGAGCGCTGGAAACACCATATATTTT.